Each of the 6 T cell receptor beta chains below was sequenced from the same sample in a study of shared clonotypes between healthy human individuals (TCRdb year 2020). Receptor amplification or capture employed the immunoSEQ multiplex PCR assay. TCRdb took over this immuneACCESS table, retaining in-frame rearrangements with V and J assigned. Such tables are incomplete; in checked studies, under half of the missing clones stem from an unresolved V gene, and the remainder is unexplained. For this sample the table gives around 2,000,000 clones, of which approximately 94% were detected only once. About 1.1% of the sample rests with the top ten. CD8 naive samples consisted of CD45RO-negative cells that were positively selected for CCR7, yielding a CD45RA+CCR7+ population without TemRA cells. Input material: naive CD8+ T cells sorted from blood. What the cell subset or site label conveys for this sample: CD45RA+CCR7+. These receptors came from a man between 18 and 29 years old in good health.

This CDR3 is CASSQDPRGYEQYF. The CDR3, as DNA: TGCGCCAGCAGCCAAGATCCCAGGGGCTACGAGCAGTACTTC. This chain links TRBV4-1 with TRBJ2-7; maybe TRBD1 (6 bases). Trimming left V 0 bases short and J 3 bases short, with 9 bases between. The V gene's germline CDR1 is MGHRA and CDR2 YSYEKL. The CDR3 is made up of 14 amino acids.

Remarks on this clone: The sample holds other DNA sequences that translate to the same CDR3. This chain links TRBV28 with TRBJ1-5; 7 bases map to TRBD1. Germline CDR1 MDHEN, CDR2 SYDVKM. The CDR3 runs 14 residues. Losses at the gene ends were 3 bases for V and 6 bases for J; bases not matched to a gene: 5. CDR3 sequence (DNA): TGTGCCAGCAGTTTCAGGGGGGACGGTCAGCCCCAGCATTTT. Its protein is CASSFRGDGQPQHF.

V is TRBV9 and J is TRBJ2-2; D assignment may be TRBD1 or TRBD2 (7 bases each). The CDR3 has 19 amino acids. Germline V gene data show CDR1 as SGDLS and CDR2 as YYNGEE. V was cut by 4 bases and J by 2 bases, with 24 bases left in between. The CDR3 region has the DNA TGTGCCAGCAGCACCCTAAATGCAGGGGGACTATCAAACACCGGGGAGCTGTTTTTT. Its protein is CASSTLNAGGLSNTGELFF.

The rearrangement joins TRBV6-5 to TRBJ2-1, with 8 bases lining up with TRBD2. After removal of 2 bases from V and 4 bases from J, the junction contained 4 bases not matched to a gene. The germline V gene has CDR1 MNHEY and CDR2 SVGAGI. The CDR3 loop spans 15 amino acids. CDR3 nucleotide sequence: TGTGCCAGCAGTTACCCCCGGGAGGGGTACAATGAGCAGTTCTTC. Translating gives CASSYPREGYNEQFF.

This clone appeared a few times. The V gene is TRBV28, the J gene TRBJ2-7, with 13 nucleotides matching TRBD2. The V and J ends lost 5 bases and 6 bases, in that order; junction bases with no gene match: 7. This CDR3 has 15 amino acids. Looked up from germline, CDR1 is MDHEN and CDR2 is SYDVKM. The CDR3 loop reads CASSPWTSGSVEQYF. DNA for the CDR3: TGTGCCAGCAGTCCCTGGACTAGCGGGAGTGTCGAGCAGTACTTC.

The chain carries TRBV27 and TRBJ2-1; tentatively, D is TRBD1 (6 bases). Germline CDR1 is MNHEY and CDR2 is SMNVEV (reference sequence). The V end lost 5 bases, the J end lost 6 bases, and 14 bases lay between the germline ends. This CDR3 comprises 14 residues. In DNA form, the CDR3 reads TGTGCCAGCAGTACACACCTAGGGGGCAATGAGCAGTTCTTC. Translating it yields CASSTHLGGNEQFF.